A selection of T cell receptor beta chains follows, all from one sample in a study of molecular identifiers for immune sequencing clone quantification. TCRdb independently ran MiXCR on the PCR reads; one entry per CDR3 protein. The table lists some 93,000 distinct CDR3 sequences, 20% to 25% of them singletons. Sequencing was done on a sample of naive CD8+ T cells from blood, with Jurkat cell RNA spiked in. All receptors derive from a human donor in good health. Some libraries in this study had Jurkat cell RNA spiked in. Both conserved end residues are part of each CDR3. Fields, in order: V gene, CDR3 protein.

TRBV27 | CASIRWGGAKDTQYF
TRBV7-2 | CASSLNSNQPQHF
TRBV2 | CASSESQFSGANVLTF
TRBV12-3/TRBV12-4 | CASSLTEGKRGTGELFF
TRBV5-6 | CASSPLGPGGSEQYF
TRBV7-2 | CASMRGNRRSDTQYF
TRBV11-2 | CASRPRHQDTEAFF
TRBV3-1 | CASSHADTTYEQYF
TRBV11-2 | CASSLDLAGGTYEQYF
TRBV7-6 | CASSPGQGADTQYF
TRBV7-6 | CASSLESSGGAYYEQYF
TRBV5-6 | CASSLEQGRNEQYF
TRBV11-2 | CASSLGLGFTDTQYF
TRBV20-1 | CSASPPGEVWGEQYF
TRBV19 | CASSPPLGGLGTDTQYF
TRBV11-2 | CASSLVRGGQETQYF
TRBV19 | CASSIEARDFPETQYF
TRBV12-3/TRBV12-4 | CASSFVSGDNEQFF
TRBV5-1 | CASSLLRGAQETQYF
TRBV6-2/TRBV6-3 | CASSYISDRDQETQYF
TRBV5-5 | CASSRYLAGGNTGELFF
TRBV4-3 | CASSQEARGGASTQYF
TRBV7-9 | CASSQRQGTAETQYF
TRBV27 | CASSQDAGAYEQYF
TRBV19 | CASNVRAISGSLADTQYF
TRBV12-3/TRBV12-4 | CASRTGEETQYF
TRBV12-3/TRBV12-4 | CASSLGFLAKNIQYF
TRBV24-1 | CATSDQLLAGGLHEQFF
TRBV7-9 | CASSSLTGEPNYGYTF
TRBV3-1 | CASSQVGASSYNEQFF
TRBV29-1 | CSGAGTGGGETQYF
TRBV7-2 | CASSLQGAEAFF
TRBV20-1 | CSARDLEGGIEKLFF
TRBV7-6 | CASSHPSSYNEQFF
TRBV20-1 | CSAFPQTSGSYYEQYF
TRBV13 | CASSSSPGQGYYEQYF
TRBV12-3/TRBV12-4 | CASSLGEGFGGANVLTF
TRBV4-1 | CASKGTSGGGEQYF
TRBV5-4 | CASSLTGLGSGLSYEQYF
TRBV7-8 | CASSFIAGGRNEQFF
TRBV13 | CASRMSQTDTQYF
TRBV27 | CASSLTPTGRWSTDTQYF
TRBV20-1 | CSATDRANNYGYTF
TRBV5-6 | CASSLGDRVSGANVLTF
TRBV6-2/TRBV6-3 | CASSPPRTGVYQPQHF
TRBV9 | CASSVVTNTEAFF
TRBV27 | CASSSWGPGLAGGLDTQYF
TRBV12-3/TRBV12-4 | CASNPSGPGGEQFF
TRBV20-1 | CSARGGLAGVADTQYF
TRBV7-2 | CASSSISELSTDTQYF
TRBV7-9 | CASSAPGSTEAFF
TRBV29-1 | CSVLGGPDTQYF
TRBV29-1 | CSAKAGTGELFF
TRBV7-2 | CASSLQGWSGELFF
TRBV27 | CASSFRDRVYEQYF
TRBV20-1 | CSARDPGVAGGPGEQYF
TRBV4-1 | CASSLGTAQETQYF